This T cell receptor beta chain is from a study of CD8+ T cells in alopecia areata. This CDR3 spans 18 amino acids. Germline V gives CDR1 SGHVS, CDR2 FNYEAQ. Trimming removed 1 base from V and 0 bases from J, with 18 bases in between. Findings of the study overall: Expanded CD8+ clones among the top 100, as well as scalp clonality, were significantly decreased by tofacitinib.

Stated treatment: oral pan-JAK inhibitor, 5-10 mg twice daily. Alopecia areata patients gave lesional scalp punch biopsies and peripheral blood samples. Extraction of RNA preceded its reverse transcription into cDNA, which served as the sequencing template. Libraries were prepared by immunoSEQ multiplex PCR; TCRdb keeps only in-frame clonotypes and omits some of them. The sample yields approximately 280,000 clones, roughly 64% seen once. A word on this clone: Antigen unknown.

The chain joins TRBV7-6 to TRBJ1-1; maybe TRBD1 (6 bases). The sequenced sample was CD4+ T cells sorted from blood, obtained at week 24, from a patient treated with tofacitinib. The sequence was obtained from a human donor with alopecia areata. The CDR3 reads CASSLVRAYRAMNTEAFF. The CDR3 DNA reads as TGTGCCAGCAGCTTAGTTAGGGCCTACAGGGCCATGAACACTGAAGCTTTCTTT.